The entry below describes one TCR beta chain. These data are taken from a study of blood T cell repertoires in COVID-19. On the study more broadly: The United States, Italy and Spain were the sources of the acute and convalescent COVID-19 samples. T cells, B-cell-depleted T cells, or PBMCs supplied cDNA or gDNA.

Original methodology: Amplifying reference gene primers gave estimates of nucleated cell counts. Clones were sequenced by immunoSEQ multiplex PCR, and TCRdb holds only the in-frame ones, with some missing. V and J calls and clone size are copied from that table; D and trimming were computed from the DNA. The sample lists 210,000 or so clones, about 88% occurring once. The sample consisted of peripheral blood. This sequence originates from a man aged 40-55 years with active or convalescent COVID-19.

CDR3 loop: CASSMPDRPFNTEAFF. The CDR3 DNA sequence: TGTGCCAGTAGTATGCCCGACAGGCCTTTCAATACTGAAGCTTTCTTT. V is TRBV19 and J is TRBJ1-1, with D tentatively TRBD1 (6 bases). V lost 3 bases, J lost 5 bases, and 19 bases lay in between. The CDR3 has 16 residues. Germline-derived CDR1 and CDR2 are LNHDA and SQIVND (reference sequence).